These 19 T cell receptor beta chains originate from one sample sequenced in a study of T-cell memory formation after mild COVID-19 (dated by TCRdb to the early 2020s). The library was generated by 5' RACE. Sequencer: Illumina NovaSeq 6000. TCRdb reanalyzed the raw reads on its own, using fastp at Q25 for trimming and MiXCR for clone calling, and kept in-frame beta chains. Under each unique CDR3 protein, matching rows form one entry showing the most common genes and DNA. Recorded for this sample are 550,000 to 600,000 distinct CDR3 sequences; about a fifth of them occurred a single time. The ten largest clones add up to around 9.2% of the sample. The sequenced material came from PBMCs or a T cell subset sorted from them (not recorded which). The receptors originated from an adult woman who had mild COVID-19 (a few samples of this study predate the infection). The sample titles of this study are shuffled in the database, so cell type and time point are left out; the donor was told from shared clones.

The J gene is TRBJ1-5, the V gene TRBV20-1; D ambiguous. The germline V gene encodes CDR1 DFQATT and CDR2 SNEGSKA (reference sequence). This CDR3 spans 15 amino acids. The V end lost 4 bases, the J end lost 0 bases, and 13 bases lay between the germline ends. CDR3 region: CSAISGKYSNQPQHF. CDR3 DNA: TGCAGTGCTATCTCCGGGAAATATAGCAATCAGCCCCAGCATTTT.

The chain joins TRBV20-1 to TRBJ2-7; a weak D match, TRBD1 (6 bases). The CDR3 has 14 amino acids. The germline V and J ends were trimmed by 3 bases and 2 bases, with 14 bases remaining between them. Germline V gene data show CDR1 as DFQATT and CDR2 as SNEGSKA (reference sequence). The CDR3 loop reads CSARFGQSAYEQYF. Here the CDR3 DNA reads TGCAGTGCTAGGTTCGGACAGAGCGCCTACGAGCAGTACTTC.

The rearrangement joins TRBV7-8 to TRBJ2-3, with D maybe TRBD1 (5 bases). The CDR3 runs to 14 residues. Deletions cut 3 bases from V and 5 bases from J, with 12 bases between. Germline assignment: CDR1 SGHVS and CDR2 FQNEAQ. CDR3 loop: CASSFQGSKDTQYF. CDR3 in DNA: TGTGCCAGCAGCTTCCAGGGTAGTAAAGATACGCAGTATTTT.

The chain uses TRBV7-2 and TRBJ1-2, with D maybe TRBD1 (5 bases). In germline, CDR1 is SGHTA, CDR2 FQGNSA. CDR3 size: 14 residues. V lost 2 bases to trimming and J lost 8 bases, with 15 bases between them. The DNA of the CDR3 is TGTGCCAGCAGCTTAAGGCAGGGCACCTGGGGCTACACCTTC. Translated, it gives CASSLRQGTWGYTF.

V gene TRBV21-1 combines with J gene TRBJ2-3. TRBV21-1 corresponds to a pseudogene. This CDR3 has 15 residues. The CDR3 is CASSNSTADTDTQYF. CDR3 DNA: TGTGCCAGCAGCAATAGTACAGCTGACACAGATACGCAGTATTTT.

The V and J genes are TRBV12-3 or TRBV12-4 and TRBJ2-5; no clear D. CDR3 length equals 13 residues. Trimming stripped 4 bases from V and 3 bases from J, with 9 bases between. The CDR3 loop is CASSSQIKETQYF. In DNA form, the CDR3 reads TGTGCCAGCAGTTCCCAGATAAAAGAGACCCAGTACTTC.

The chain combines TRBV11-2 with TRBJ1-2; D unclear. CDR1 is SGHAT, CDR2 FQNNGV, per germline. The length of the CDR3 is 11 residues. V was cut by 4 bases and J by 8 bases, with 8 bases left in between. The chain's CDR3 is CASSSPEGYTF. The CDR3 DNA follows: TGTGCCAGCAGCTCCCCAGAGGGCTACACCTTC.

The chain recombines TRBV10-3 with TRBJ2-7; 8 nucleotides match TRBD2. J was trimmed by 5 bases and V by 5 bases; bases with no gene match: 8. The CDR3 runs 14 residues. The germline V gene encodes CDR1 ENHRY and CDR2 SYGVKD. This CDR3 is CAISREAGDDEQYF. The CDR3 region has the DNA TGTGCCATCAGTCGTGAAGCGGGAGACGACGAGCAGTACTTC.

This clonotype was counted only a few times. The chain is built from TRBV4-1 and TRBJ1-1; unclear D gene. The V gene lost 1 base and the J gene lost 8 bases, with 8 bases spanning the gap. This CDR3 spans 12 amino acids. Looked up from germline, CDR1 is MGHRA and CDR2 is YSYEKL. The CDR3 loop is CASSQAGWEAFF. The CDR3 coding sequence is TGCGCCAGCAGCCAAGCGGGCTGGGAAGCTTTCTTT.

The J gene is TRBJ1-2, the V gene TRBV20-1, with a possible D match to TRBD1 (5 bases). Trimming stripped 6 bases from V and 0 bases from J, with 17 bases between. The CDR3 loop spans 15 amino acids. Germline V gene sequence: CDR1 DFQATT, CDR2 SNEGSKA (reference sequence). The CDR3 reads CSARDGTVSNYGYTF. In nucleotides, the CDR3 is TGCAGTGCGAGGGACGGAACCGTTTCTAACTATGGCTACACCTTC.

This clonotype was counted between two and nine times. The V call is TRBV12-3 or TRBV12-4, the J call TRBJ2-1, with TRBD2 matching over 9 bases. With 7 bases clipped from V and 0 bases from J, the junction kept 13 bases outside the gene matches. This CDR3 is 18 amino acids long. CDR3 in DNA: TGTGCCAGCACCTACCCCACTAGCGGGCTTAGCTCCTACAATGAGCAGTTCTTC. Translating gives CASTYPTSGLSSYNEQFF.

This clonotype turned up a few times. V usage is TRBV5-1 and J usage is TRBJ1-1; D is unclear. Germline V gives CDR1 SGHRS, CDR2 YFSETQ. Trimming cost V 0 bases and J 3 bases, with 12 bases left between them. The length of the CDR3 is 15 residues. The CDR3 nucleotides read TGCGCCAGCAGCTTGGAGCCGGGGTTATACACTGAAGCTTTCTTT. Translation: CASSLEPGLYTEAFF.

The chain employs TRBV13 and TRBJ2-1; D is uncertain. CDR3 length equals 13 residues. The germline CDR1 and CDR2 sequences are PRHDT and FYEKMQ (reference sequence). The V gene lost 6 bases and the J gene lost 13 bases, with 19 bases spanning the gap. Here the CDR3 reads CASRPRSGFEQFF. CDR3 nucleotide sequence: TGTGCCAGCAGGCCGAGGTCCGGGTTTGAACAGTTCTTC.

V and J are TRBV12-3 or TRBV12-4 and TRBJ2-2; 7 nucleotides match TRBD2. This CDR3 is 15 amino acids long. The V gene end was trimmed by 3 bases and the J gene end by 3 bases; junction bases not matched to a gene: 4. As DNA, the CDR3 is TGTGCCAGCAGTTTTCAGCGGGGTCACACCGGGGAGCTGTTTTTT. Translated: CASSFQRGHTGELFF.

This clonotype turned up a few times. The chain employs TRBV12-3 or TRBV12-4 and TRBJ1-4; D perhaps matches TRBD1 (6 bases). The CDR3 runs 15 residues. V was cut by 5 bases and J by 4 bases, with 14 bases left in between. The CDR3 sequence: CASSPKDRSNEKLFF. Here the CDR3 DNA reads TGTGCCAGCAGTCCGAAGGACAGAAGTAATGAAAAACTGTTTTTT.

This chain connects TRBV12-3 or TRBV12-4 to TRBJ1-5; a weak D match, TRBD1 (5 bases). The CDR3 covers 18 residues. Trimming left V 6 bases short and J 1 base short, with 22 bases between. The CDR3 DNA sequence: TGTGCCAGCAGCAAACTACGGGGGGTAGGAAGGAGCAATCAGCCCCAGCATTTT. Protein product: CASSKLRGVGRSNQPQHF.

In this sample, this clonotype turned up a few times. The chain links TRBV4-1 to TRBJ2-2; perhaps TRBD1 as D (6 bases). The CDR3 has 19 amino acids. Trimming removed 1 base from V and 8 bases from J, with 26 bases in between. Per the germline V gene, CDR1 is MGHRA and CDR2 is YSYEKL. The DNA of the CDR3 is TGCGCCAGCAGCCAAGTACAGGGTATCGGGCAGGGTAAAAAGGGGGAGCTGTTTTTT. Its translation: CASSQVQGIGQGKKGELFF.

Details on this clonotype: The germline gene is not matched at one end of the junction; a read error may be the cause. The rearrangement uses TRBV7-2 and TRBJ1-5; a possible D gene is TRBD1 (5 bases). CDR1 is SGHTA and CDR2 is FQGNSA in the germline V gene. The CDR3 is 16 amino acids. The CDR3 DNA reads TGTGCCAGCAGCCTACGGGGAGAGGGGTGGAATCAGCCCAAGCATTTT. It translates to CASSLRGEGWNQPKHF.

The V and J genes are TRBV6-2 or TRBV6-3 and TRBJ2-7, with 11 nucleotides matching TRBD2. The V and J ends lost 6 bases and 6 bases, in that order; junction bases with no gene match: 7. CDR3 length: 14 amino acids. Germline V gene sequence: CDR1 MNHEY, CDR2 SVGEGT. The CDR3 loop is CASSRLAGRFEQYF. DNA of the CDR3: TGTGCCAGCAGCAGACTAGCGGGGCGCTTCGAGCAGTACTTC.